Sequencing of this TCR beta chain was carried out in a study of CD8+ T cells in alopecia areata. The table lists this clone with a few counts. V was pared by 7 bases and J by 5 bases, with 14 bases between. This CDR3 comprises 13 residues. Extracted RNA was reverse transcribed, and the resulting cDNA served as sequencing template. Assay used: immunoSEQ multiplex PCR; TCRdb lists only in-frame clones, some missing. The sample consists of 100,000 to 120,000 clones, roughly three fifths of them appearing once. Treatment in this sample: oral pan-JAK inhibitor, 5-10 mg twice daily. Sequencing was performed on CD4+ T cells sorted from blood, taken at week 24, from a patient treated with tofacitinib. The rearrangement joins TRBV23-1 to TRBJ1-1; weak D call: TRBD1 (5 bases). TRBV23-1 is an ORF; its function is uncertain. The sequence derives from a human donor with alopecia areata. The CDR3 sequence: CASTRQTVTEAFF. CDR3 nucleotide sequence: TGCGCCAGCACCCGACAGACGGTGACTGAAGCTTTCTTT.